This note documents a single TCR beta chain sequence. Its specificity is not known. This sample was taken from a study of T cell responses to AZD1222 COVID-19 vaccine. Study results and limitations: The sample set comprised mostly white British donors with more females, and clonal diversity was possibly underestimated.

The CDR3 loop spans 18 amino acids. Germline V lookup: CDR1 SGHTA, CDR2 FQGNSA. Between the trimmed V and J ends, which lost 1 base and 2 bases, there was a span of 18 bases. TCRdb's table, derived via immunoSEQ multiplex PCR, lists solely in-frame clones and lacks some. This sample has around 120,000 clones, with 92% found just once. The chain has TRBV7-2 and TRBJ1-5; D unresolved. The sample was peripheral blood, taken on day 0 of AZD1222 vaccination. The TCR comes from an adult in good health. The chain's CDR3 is CASSLVGLGGSGNQPQHF. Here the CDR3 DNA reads TGTGCCAGCAGCTTAGTAGGGTTAGGAGGTTCTGGCAATCAGCCCCAGCATTTT.